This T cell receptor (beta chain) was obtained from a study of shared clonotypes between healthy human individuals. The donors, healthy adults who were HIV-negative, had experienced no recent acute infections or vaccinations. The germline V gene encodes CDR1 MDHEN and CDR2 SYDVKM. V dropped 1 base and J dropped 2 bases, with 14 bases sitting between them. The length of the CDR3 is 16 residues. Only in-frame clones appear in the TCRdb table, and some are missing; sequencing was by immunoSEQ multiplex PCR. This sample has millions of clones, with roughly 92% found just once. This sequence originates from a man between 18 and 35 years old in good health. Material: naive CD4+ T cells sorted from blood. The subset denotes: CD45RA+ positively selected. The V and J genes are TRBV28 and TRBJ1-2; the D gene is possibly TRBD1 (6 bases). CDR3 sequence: CASSLSSLGGNYGYTF. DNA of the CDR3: TGTGCCAGCAGTTTATCCTCCTTAGGGGGGAACTATGGCTACACCTTC.